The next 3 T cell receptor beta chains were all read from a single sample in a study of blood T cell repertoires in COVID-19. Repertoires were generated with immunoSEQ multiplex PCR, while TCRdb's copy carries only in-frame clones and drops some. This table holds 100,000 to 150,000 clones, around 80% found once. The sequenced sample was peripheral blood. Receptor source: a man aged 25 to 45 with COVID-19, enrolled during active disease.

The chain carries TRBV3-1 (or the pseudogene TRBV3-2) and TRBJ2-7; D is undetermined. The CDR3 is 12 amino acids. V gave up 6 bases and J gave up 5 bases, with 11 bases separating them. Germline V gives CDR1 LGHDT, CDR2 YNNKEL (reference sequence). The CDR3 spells CASRIRANEQYF. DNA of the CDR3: TGTGCCAGCAGAATCCGCGCTAACGAGCAGTACTTC.

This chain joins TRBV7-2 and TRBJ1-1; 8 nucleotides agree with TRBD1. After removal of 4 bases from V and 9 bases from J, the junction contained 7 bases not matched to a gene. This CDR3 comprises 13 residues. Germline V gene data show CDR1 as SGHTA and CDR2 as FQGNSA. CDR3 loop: CASSSVRGRQAFF. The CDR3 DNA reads TGTGCCAGCAGCTCTGTCAGGGGGCGCCAAGCTTTCTTT.

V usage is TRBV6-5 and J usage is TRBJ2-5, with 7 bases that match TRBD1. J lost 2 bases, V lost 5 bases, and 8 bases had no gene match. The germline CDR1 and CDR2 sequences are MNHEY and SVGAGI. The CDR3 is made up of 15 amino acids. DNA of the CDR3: TGTGCCAGCAGTCTCCAGACAGGGCGTCAAGAGACCCAGTACTTC. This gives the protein CASSLQTGRQETQYF.